This T cell receptor beta chain was sequenced during a study of blood T cell repertoires in COVID-19. Study overall: Specimens from acute and convalescent COVID-19 originated in the United States, Italy and Spain. Sample material is recorded as cDNA or gDNA derived from T cells, B-cell-depleted T cells, or PBMCs.

In terms of age and location, participants ranged from roughly 18 to 95 years and lived in about 25 US areas. Original analysis: The assay estimated nucleated cells by amplifying reference gene primers. The protocol was immunoSEQ multiplex PCR, while the TCRdb copy is restricted to in-frame clones and leaves out a portion. V and J calls and clone size are as listed in that table; D and trimming were resolved from the DNA. This repertoire shows roughly 430,000 clones, 88% found once; its top ten account for around 2%. There are 14 residues in the CDR3. V gave up 3 bases and J gave up 3 bases; unmatched junction bases: 5. Germline V lookup: CDR1 GTSNPN, CDR2 SVGIG (reference sequence).

This receptor was taken from a middle-aged woman with acute COVID-19. The V call is TRBV30, the J call TRBJ1-2; 9 bases are a match to TRBD1. Sequencing was performed on PBMCs or T cells enriched from blood (not recorded which). CDR3: CAWSPGQGHYGYTF. The CDR3, as DNA: TGTGCCTGGAGCCCCGGACAGGGGCACTATGGCTACACCTTC.